These 5 T cell receptor beta chains were sequenced from one sample in a study of identical twins. TCRdb analysed the 5' RACE reads with MiXCR anew, one entry per CDR3 protein. Seen here are 250,000 to 350,000 distinct CDR3 sequences, under 9.5% observed once, and the top ten hold approximately 2.1%. The sample was also reused in another study, on yellow fever vaccine responses in identical twins.

Sequencing was carried out using memory (CD45RO+) T cells sorted from blood. These receptors all come from a woman between 18 and 30 years old in good health.

In this sample, this clonotype turned up many times. J is TRBJ2-3 and V is TRBV6-1; 10 positions match TRBD1. This CDR3 comprises 15 residues. Germline CDR1 reads MNHNS; CDR2 reads SASEGT. V lost 6 bases and J lost 4; bases outside the gene matches: 7. The CDR3 loop is CASRRQGAGPDTQYF. CDR3 bases: TGTGCCAGCAGGAGACAGGGGGCTGGCCCAGATACGCAGTATTTT.

The gene calls are TRBV20-1 and TRBJ1-5; weak D call: TRBD1 (5 bases). The CDR3 consists of 15 residues. V was shortened by 4 bases and J by 3 bases, with 16 bases between the two germline ends. Germline loops: CDR1 DFQATT, CDR2 SNEGSKA (reference sequence). The CDR3 DNA follows: TGCAGTGCTAAACACGGGGCTGGATACAATCAGCCCCAGCATTTT. This gives the protein CSAKHGAGYNQPQHF.

This clonotype was counted ten times or more. The V call is TRBV28, the J call TRBJ2-4; the match to TRBD1 covers 7 bases. Germline V gives CDR1 MDHEN, CDR2 SYDVKM. Losses at the gene ends were 11 bases for V and 0 bases for J; bases not matched to a gene: 16. The CDR3 loop spans 17 amino acids. The CDR3 protein is CAHRLLQGNLAKNIQYF. DNA for the CDR3: TGTGCCCATCGGCTTCTACAGGGGAACCTAGCCAAAAACATTCAGTACTTC.

The J gene is TRBJ2-7, the V gene TRBV21-1; the listed D gene, TRBD1, was not tested against the DNA. TRBV21-1 is tagged as a pseudogene. This CDR3 has 14 amino acids. DNA of the CDR3: TGTGCCGGCCCCCACGGGACAAAATCCTACGAGCAGTACTTC. Encoded protein: CAGPHGTKSYEQYF.

This clonotype was seen at least ten times. The V gene is TRBV12-3 or TRBV12-4, the J gene TRBJ2-4; D could derive from TRBD1 or TRBD2 (6 bases each). The CDR3 loop spans 14 amino acids. V was clipped by 4 bases and J by 3 bases, with 10 bases between them. Written as DNA, the CDR3 is TGTGCCAGCAGTTGGACAGCGGGCAAAAACATTCAGTACTTC. Its translation: CASSWTAGKNIQYF.